The text below deals with one TCR beta chain. Its antigen is not identified. The germline V gene has CDR1 SGHAT and CDR2 FQNNGV. The CDR3 totals 16 residues. Trimming took 5 bases from V and 7 from J; bases not matched to a gene: 9. The data belong to a study of post-analysis software for immune sequencing data. Background on the study: The patients showed relapsing-remitting, secondary progressive and progressive-relapsing multiple sclerosis courses. General study results and limits: In patients, TRBV5-6, TRBV5-1 and TRBV20-1 belonged to roughly five TRBV segments found more frequently than in controls. There was significantly lower normalized Chao1 diversity in multiple sclerosis patients than in controls.

Incorporated into the TCR beta cDNA libraries were unique molecular identifiers, which served to reduce PCR and sequencing biases. TCRdb reprocessed the PCR reads with MiXCR, giving one entry per CDR3 protein. The sample shows more than 500,000 distinct CDR3 sequences, around 34% of them seen only once. This clonotype was sampled from a girl aged 2 to 17 with multiple sclerosis. The specimen sequenced was blood. The J gene is TRBJ2-1, the V gene TRBV11-2, with 12 bases fitting TRBD2. This CDR3 reads CASSPGLAGRYNEQFF. The DNA of the CDR3 is TGTGCCAGCAGCCCCGGACTAGCGGGGAGGTATAATGAGCAGTTCTTC.